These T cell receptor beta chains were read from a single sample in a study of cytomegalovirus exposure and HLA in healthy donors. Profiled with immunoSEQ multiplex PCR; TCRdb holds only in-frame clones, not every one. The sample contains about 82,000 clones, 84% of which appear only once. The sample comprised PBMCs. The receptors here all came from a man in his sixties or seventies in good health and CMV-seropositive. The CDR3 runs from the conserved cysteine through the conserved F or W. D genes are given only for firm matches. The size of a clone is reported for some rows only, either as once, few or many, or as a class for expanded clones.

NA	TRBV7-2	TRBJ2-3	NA	CASSLDRSTDTQYF	TGTGCCAGCAGCTTGGACAGAAGCACAGATACGCAGTATTTT
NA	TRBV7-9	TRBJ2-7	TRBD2	CASSLARLAGKYEQYF	TGTGCCAGCAGCTTAGCCAGACTAGCGGGGAAATACGAGCAGTACTTC
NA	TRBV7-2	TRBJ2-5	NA	CASSPRYQETQYF	TGTGCCAGCAGCCCACGGTACCAAGAGACCCAGTACTTC
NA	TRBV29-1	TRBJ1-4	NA	CSVEDRRAGGEKLFF	TGCAGCGTTGAAGATCGGCGGGCGGGGGGTGAAAAACTGTTTTTT
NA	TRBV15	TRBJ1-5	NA	CATSSQGQPQHF	TGTGCCACCAGCAGTCAGGGCCAGCCCCAGCATTTT
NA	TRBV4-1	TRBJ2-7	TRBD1	CASSQLPGQGKDEQYF	TGCGCCAGCAGCCAATTACCGGGACAGGGCAAAGACGAGCAGTACTTC
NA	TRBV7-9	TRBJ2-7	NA	CASSPLARGEQYF	TGTGCCAGCAGCCCCCTGGCCCGGGGGGAGCAGTACTTC
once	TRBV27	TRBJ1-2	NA	CASSLSGRGGYTF	TGTGCCAGCAGTTTATCGGGACGGGGGGGATACACCTTC
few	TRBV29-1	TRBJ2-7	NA	CSVNGQAGSYEQYF	TGCAGCGTTAACGGACAGGCGGGATCCTACGAGCAGTACTTC
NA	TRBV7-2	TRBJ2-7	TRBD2	CASSFSGGGTYEQYF	TGTGCCAGCAGCTTCAGCGGGGGGGGAACCTACGAGCAGTACTTC
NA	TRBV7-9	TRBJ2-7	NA	CASTRDTAYEQYF	TGTGCCAGCACCAGGGACACTGCCTACGAGCAGTACTTC
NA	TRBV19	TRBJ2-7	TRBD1	CASSKDRAILYEQYF	TGTGCCAGTAGCAAGGACAGGGCGATACTCTACGAGCAGTACTTC
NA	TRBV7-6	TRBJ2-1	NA	CASSLVTGVMNEQFF	TGTGCCAGCAGCTTAGTCACAGGTGTTATGAATGAGCAGTTCTTC
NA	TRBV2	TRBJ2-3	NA	CASSEGGVGTQYF	TGTGCCAGCAGTGAAGGCGGGGTCGGTACGCAGTATTTT
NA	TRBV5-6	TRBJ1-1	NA	CASSLYSGRTEAFF	TGTGCCAGCAGCTTGTATTCAGGGAGGACTGAAGCTTTCTTT
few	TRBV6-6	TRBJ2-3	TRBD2	CASSPSGGGVDTQYF	TGTGCCAGCAGTCCCAGCGGGGGCGGGGTGGATACGCAGTATTTT
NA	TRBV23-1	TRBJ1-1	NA	CASSQSCPNTEAFF	TGCGCCAGCAGTCAATCCTGTCCCAACACTGAAGCTTTCTTT
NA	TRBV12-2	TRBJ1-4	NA	CASRLVGAGGTNEKLFF	TGTGCAAGTCGCTTAGTTGGCGCAGGGGGGACTAATGAAAAACTGTTTTTT
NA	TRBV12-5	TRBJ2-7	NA	CASAPDSYEQYF	TGTGCTAGTGCCCCGGACAGCTACGAGCAGTACTTC
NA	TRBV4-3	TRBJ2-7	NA	CASSQDLGDEQYF	TGCGCCAGCAGCCAAGATTTAGGGGACGAGCAGTACTTC
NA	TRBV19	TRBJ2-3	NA	CASSFRAPDTQYF	TGTGCCAGTAGTTTTAGAGCACCAGATACGCAGTATTTT
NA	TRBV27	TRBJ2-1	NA	CASHRRPSNEQFF	TGTGCCAGCCACCGGAGACCATCCAATGAGCAGTTCTTC
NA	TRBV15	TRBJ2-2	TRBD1	CATNRGSTGELFF	TGTGCCACGAACAGGGGGAGCACCGGGGAGCTGTTTTTT
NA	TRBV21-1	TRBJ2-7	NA	CASSTRTSGRAGVEQYF	TGTGCCAGCAGCACCCGGACTAGCGGGAGGGCCGGGGTGGAGCAGTACTTC
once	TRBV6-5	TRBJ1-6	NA	CASSYSRVSYNSPLHF	TGTGCCAGCAGTTACTCGAGGGTCTCCTATAATTCACCCCTCCACTTT
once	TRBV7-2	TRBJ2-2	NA	CASTPPRVLGELFF	TGTGCCAGCACCCCTCCCCGGGTATTGGGGGAGCTGTTTTTT
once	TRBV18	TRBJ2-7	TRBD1	CASSPRRATGGEREQYF	TGTGCCAGCTCACCCCGTCGTGCCACAGGGGGAGAACGAGAGCAGTACTTC
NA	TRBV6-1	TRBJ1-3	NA	CASSPFRSSGNTIYF	TGTGCCAGCTCACCATTCCGGAGCTCTGGAAACACCATATATTTT
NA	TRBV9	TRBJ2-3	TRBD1	CASSADRGLADTQYF	TGTGCCAGCAGCGCAGACAGGGGGCTGGCAGATACGCAGTATTTT
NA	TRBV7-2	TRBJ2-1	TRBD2	CASSSSGGTYNEQFF	TGTGCCAGCAGCTCTAGCGGGGGGACCTACAATGAGCAGTTCTTC
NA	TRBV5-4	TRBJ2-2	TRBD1	CASSFGQGRTGELFF	TGTGCCAGCAGCTTCGGACAGGGTCGTACCGGGGAGCTGTTTTTT
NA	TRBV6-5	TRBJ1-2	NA	CASTEQGYGYTF	TGTGCCAGCACCGAACAGGGCTATGGCTACACCTTC
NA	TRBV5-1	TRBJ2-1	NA	CASSLAAVPYNEQFF	TGCGCCAGCAGCTTGGCAGCGGTACCTTACAATGAGCAGTTCTTC
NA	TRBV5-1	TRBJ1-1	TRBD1	CASSLRGPGTEAFF	TGCGCCAGCAGCTTGAGGGGGCCGGGCACTGAAGCTTTCTTT
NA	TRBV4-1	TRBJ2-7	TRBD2	CASSQASLAGGLTYEQYF	TGCGCCAGCAGCCAAGCTAGTCTAGCGGGAGGGCTAACTTACGAGCAGTACTTC
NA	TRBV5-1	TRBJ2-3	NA	CASSLPLGGTDTQYF	TGCGCCAGCAGCTTGCCCTTAGGGGGCACAGATACGCAGTATTTT
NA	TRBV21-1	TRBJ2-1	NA	CASSRGSSYNEQFF	TGTGCCAGCAGTAGGGGGAGCTCCTACAATGAGCAGTTCTTC
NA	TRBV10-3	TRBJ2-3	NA	CAISESALPTDTQYF	TGTGCCATCAGTGAGTCGGCTTTACCCACAGATACGCAGTATTTT
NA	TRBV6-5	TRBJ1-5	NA	CASSPIFSGNQPQHF	TGTGCCAGCAGTCCCATATTCTCAGGGAATCAGCCCCAGCATTTT
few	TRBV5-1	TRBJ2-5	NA	CASSLGRGVPETQYF	TGCGCCAGCAGCTTGGGCAGGGGTGTCCCCGAGACCCAGTACTTC
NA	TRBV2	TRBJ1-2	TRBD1	CASSRTGGRDYGYTF	TGTGCCAGCAGTAGAACAGGGGGCAGGGACTATGGCTACACCTTC
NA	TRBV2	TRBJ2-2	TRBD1	CASSSTGAANTGELFF	TGTGCCAGCAGTTCAACAGGGGCCGCGAACACCGGGGAGCTGTTTTTT
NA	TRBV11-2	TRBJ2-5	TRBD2	CASTLSWEGPKETQYF	TGTGCCAGCACCCTGAGCTGGGAGGGGCCCAAAGAGACCCAGTACTTC
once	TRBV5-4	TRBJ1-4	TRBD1	CASSTQGNEKLFF	TGTGCCAGCAGCACACAGGGGAATGAAAAACTGTTTTTT
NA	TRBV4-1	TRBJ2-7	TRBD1	CASSHGQGPSGEQYF	TGCGCCAGCAGCCATGGACAGGGGCCCTCGGGCGAGCAGTACTTC
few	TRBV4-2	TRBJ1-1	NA	CASSQVWNTEAFF	TGTGCCAGCAGCCAAGTCTGGAACACTGAAGCTTTCTTT
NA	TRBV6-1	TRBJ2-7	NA	CASSPSQGTYEQYF	TGTGCCAGCAGCCCCTCACAGGGCACCTACGAGCAGTACTTC
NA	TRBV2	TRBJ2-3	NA	CASTLGDTSSTDTQYF	TGTGCCAGCACGCTAGGGGACACTTCTAGCACAGATACGCAGTATTTT
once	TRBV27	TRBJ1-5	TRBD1	CASRRGTVDQPQHF	TGTGCCAGCAGACGAGGGACAGTTGATCAGCCCCAGCATTTT
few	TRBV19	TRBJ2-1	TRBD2	CASSTGLAGAGEQFF	TGTGCCAGTAGTACGGGACTAGCGGGAGCAGGTGAGCAGTTCTTC
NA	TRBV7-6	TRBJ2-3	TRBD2	CASSLATSGEVTDTQYF	TGTGCCAGCAGCTTAGCTACTAGCGGGGAGGTCACAGATACGCAGTATTTT
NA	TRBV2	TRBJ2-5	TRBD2	CASSKAGVDQETQYF	TGTGCCAGCAGCAAAGCGGGAGTCGACCAAGAGACCCAGTACTTC
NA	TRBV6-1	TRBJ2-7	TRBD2	CASRPTSGGSYEQYF	TGTGCCAGCAGACCCACTAGCGGGGGCTCCTACGAGCAGTACTTC
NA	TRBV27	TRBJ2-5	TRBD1	CASSFTGAETQYF	TGTGCCAGCAGTTTCACAGGGGCCGAGACCCAGTACTTC
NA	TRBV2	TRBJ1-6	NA	CASSVRHPSSYNSPLHF	TGTGCCAGCAGCGTTAGACACCCCAGCTCCTATAATTCACCCCTCCACTTT